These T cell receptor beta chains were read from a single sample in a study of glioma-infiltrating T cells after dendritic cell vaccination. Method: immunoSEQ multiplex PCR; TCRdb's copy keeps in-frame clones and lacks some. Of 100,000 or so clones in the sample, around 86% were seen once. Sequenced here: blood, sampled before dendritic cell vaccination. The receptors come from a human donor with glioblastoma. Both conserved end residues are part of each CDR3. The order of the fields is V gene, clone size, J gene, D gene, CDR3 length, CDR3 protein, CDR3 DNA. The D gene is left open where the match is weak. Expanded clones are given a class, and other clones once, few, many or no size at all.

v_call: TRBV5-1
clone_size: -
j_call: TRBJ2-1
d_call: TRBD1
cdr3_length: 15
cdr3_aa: CASSPGQGAYNEQFF
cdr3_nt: TGCGCCAGCAGCCCAGGACAGGGGGCGTACAATGAGCAGTTCTTC

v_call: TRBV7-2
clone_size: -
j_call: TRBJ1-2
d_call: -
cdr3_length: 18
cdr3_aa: CASSLGSLRTGLKNGYTF
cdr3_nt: TGTGCCAGCAGCTTAGGGTCCCTCCGTACAGGGCTGAAAAATGGCTACACCTTC

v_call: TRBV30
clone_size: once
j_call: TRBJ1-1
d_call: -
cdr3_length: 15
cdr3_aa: CAWSVLLGRATEAFF
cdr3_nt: TGTGCCTGGAGTGTACTTTTGGGCAGGGCGACTGAAGCTTTCTTT

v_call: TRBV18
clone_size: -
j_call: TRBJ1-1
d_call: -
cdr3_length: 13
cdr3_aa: CASSPQQNTEAFF
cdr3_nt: TGTGCCAGCTCACCACAGCAGAACACTGAAGCTTTCTTT

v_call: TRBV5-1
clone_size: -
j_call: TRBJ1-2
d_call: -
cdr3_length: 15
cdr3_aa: CASSLVAGNLYGYTF
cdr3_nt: TGCGCCAGCAGCTTGGTTGCAGGGAATTTATATGGCTACACCTTC

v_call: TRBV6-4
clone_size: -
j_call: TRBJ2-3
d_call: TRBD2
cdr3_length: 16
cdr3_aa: CASSNLAGGSTDTQYF
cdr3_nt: TGTGCCAGCAGTAACCTAGCGGGAGGTAGCACAGATACGCAGTATTTT

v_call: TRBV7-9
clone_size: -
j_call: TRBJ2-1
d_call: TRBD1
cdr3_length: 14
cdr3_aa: CASSRRDSQNEQFF
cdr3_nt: TGTGCCAGCAGCCGACGGGACAGCCAAAATGAGCAGTTCTTC

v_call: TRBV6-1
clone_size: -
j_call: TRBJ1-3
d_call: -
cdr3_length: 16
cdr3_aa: CASSEARGLAGNTIYF
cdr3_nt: TGTGCCAGCAGTGAAGCAAGGGGTCTGGCTGGAAACACCATATATTTT

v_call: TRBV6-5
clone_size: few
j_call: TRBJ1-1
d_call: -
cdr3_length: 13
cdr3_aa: CASSYRGGTEAFF
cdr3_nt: TGTGCCAGCAGTTACAGAGGGGGCACTGAAGCTTTCTTT

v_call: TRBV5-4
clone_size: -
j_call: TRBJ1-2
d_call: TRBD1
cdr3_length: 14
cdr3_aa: CASREQGAGRGYTF
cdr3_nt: TGTGCCAGCAGGGAGCAGGGGGCAGGTCGTGGCTACACCTTC

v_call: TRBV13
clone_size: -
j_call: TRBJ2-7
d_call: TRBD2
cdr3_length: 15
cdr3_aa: CASSLGVSGTYEQYF
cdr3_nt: TGTGCCAGCAGCTTAGGGGTTAGCGGGACCTACGAGCAGTACTTC

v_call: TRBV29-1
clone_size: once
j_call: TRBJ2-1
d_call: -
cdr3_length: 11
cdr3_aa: CSVRHYNEQFF
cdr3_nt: TGCAGCGTGAGACATTACAATGAGCAGTTCTTC

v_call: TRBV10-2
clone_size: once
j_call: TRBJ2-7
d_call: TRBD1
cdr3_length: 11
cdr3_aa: CASRTGLRQYF
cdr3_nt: TGCGCCAGTAGGACAGGGCTACGGCAGTACTTC

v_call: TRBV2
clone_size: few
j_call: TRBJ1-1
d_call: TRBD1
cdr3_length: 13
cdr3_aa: CASSATGGIEAFF
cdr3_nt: TGTGCCAGCAGTGCTACAGGGGGGATTGAAGCTTTCTTT

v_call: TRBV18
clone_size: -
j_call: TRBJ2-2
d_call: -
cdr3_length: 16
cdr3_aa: CASSPLAGKNTGELFF
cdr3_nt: TGTGCCAGCTCACCACTCGCGGGGAAGAACACCGGGGAGCTGTTTTTT

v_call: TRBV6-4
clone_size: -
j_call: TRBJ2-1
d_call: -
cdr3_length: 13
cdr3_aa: CASSEDTHNEQFF
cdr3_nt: TGTGCCAGCAGTGAGGACACTCACAATGAGCAGTTCTTC

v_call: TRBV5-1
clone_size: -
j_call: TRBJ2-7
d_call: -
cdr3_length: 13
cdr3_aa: CASSLAYSYEQYF
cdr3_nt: TGCGCCAGCAGCTTGGCCTACTCCTACGAGCAGTACTTC

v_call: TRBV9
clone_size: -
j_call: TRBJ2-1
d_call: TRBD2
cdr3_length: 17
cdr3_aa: CASSVATSGRSFGEQFF
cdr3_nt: TGTGCCAGCAGCGTGGCAACTAGCGGGAGATCTTTCGGTGAGCAGTTCTTC

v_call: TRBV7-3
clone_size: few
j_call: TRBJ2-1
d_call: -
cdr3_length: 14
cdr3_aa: CASSLTLGGDEQFF
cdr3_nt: TGTGCCAGCAGCTTAACCTTAGGAGGAGATGAGCAGTTCTTC

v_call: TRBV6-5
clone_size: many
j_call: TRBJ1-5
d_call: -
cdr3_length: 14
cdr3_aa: CASSRPGGNQPQHF
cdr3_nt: TGTGCCAGCAGCCGCCCCGGGGGCAATCAGCCCCAGCATTTT

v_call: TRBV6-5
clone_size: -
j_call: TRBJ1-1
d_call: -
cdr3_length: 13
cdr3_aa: CASSLTTNTEAFF
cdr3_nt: TGTGCCAGCAGTCTCACAACGAACACTGAAGCTTTCTTT

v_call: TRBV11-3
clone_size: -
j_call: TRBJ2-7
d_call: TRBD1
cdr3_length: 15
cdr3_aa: CASALSGQGDYEQYF
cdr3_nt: TGTGCCAGCGCCTTGTCGGGACAGGGTGACTACGAGCAGTACTTC

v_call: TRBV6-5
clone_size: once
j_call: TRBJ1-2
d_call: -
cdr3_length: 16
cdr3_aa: CASSYTPEGGGGGYTF
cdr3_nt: TGTGCCAGCAGTTACACACCCGAGGGGGGGGGCGGCGGCTACACCTTC

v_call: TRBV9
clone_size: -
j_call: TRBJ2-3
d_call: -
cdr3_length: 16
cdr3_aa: CASSVDPRGGPDTQYF
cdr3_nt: TGTGCCAGCAGCGTAGACCCGAGGGGGGGCCCAGATACGCAGTATTTT

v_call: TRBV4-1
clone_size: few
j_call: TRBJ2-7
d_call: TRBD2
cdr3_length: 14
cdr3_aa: CASSHGSGASEQYF
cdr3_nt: TGCGCCAGCAGCCACGGTAGCGGGGCCTCTGAGCAGTACTTC

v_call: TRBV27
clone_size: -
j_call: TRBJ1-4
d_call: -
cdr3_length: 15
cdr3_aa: CASSLSAGKGEKLFF
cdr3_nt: TGTGCCAGCAGTTTATCGGCAGGAAAGGGGGAAAAACTGTTTTTT

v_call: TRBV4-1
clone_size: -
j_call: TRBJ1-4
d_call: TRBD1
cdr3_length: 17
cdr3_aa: CASSRVPPQGRGEKLFF
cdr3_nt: TGCGCCAGCAGCCGGGTGCCCCCACAGGGGAGAGGAGAAAAACTGTTTTTT

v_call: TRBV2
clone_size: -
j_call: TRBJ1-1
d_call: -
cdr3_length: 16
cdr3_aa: CASSERRVGASTEAFF
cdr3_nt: TGTGCCAGCAGTGAACGTCGCGTGGGGGCTAGCACTGAAGCTTTCTTT

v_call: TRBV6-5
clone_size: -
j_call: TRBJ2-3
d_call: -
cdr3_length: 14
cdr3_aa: CASRFRETTDTQYF
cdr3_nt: TGTGCCAGCAGGTTTAGAGAAACCACAGATACGCAGTATTTT

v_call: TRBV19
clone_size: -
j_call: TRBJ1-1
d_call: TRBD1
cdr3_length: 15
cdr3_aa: CASSFLTGVNTEAFF
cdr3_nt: TGTGCCAGTAGTTTTCTCACAGGGGTCAACACTGAAGCTTTCTTT

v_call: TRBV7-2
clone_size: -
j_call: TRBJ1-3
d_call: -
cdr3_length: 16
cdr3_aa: CASSLGPRGSGNTIYF
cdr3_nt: TGTGCCAGCAGCCTAGGACCTCGGGGCTCTGGAAACACCATATATTTT

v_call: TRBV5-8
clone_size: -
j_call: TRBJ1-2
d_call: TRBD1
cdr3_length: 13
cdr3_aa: CASSIYSGGGYTF
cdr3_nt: TGTGCCAGCAGCATATACTCAGGGGGTGGCTACACCTTC

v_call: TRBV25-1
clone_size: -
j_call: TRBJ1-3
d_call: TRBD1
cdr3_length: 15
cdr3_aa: CASSELDREENTIYF
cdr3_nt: TGTGCCAGCAGTGAATTGGACAGGGAAGAAAACACCATATATTTT

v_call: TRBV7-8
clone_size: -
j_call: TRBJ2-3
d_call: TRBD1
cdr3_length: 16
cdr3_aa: CASSLETGESGDTQYF
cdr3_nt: TGTGCCAGCAGCTTAGAGACAGGGGAGAGTGGCGATACGCAGTATTTT

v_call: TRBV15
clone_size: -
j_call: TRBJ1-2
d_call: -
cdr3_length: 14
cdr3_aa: CATSRDLANYGYTF
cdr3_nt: TGTGCCACCAGCAGAGATCTCGCTAACTATGGCTACACCTTC

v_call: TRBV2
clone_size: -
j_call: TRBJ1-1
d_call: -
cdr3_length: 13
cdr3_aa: CASSLQGNTEAFF
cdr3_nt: TGTGCCAGCAGTCTACAGGGAAACACTGAAGCTTTCTTT

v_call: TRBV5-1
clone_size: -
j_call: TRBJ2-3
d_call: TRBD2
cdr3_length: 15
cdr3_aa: CASSRTSASTDTQYF
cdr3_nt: TGCGCCAGCAGCCGCACTAGCGCTAGCACAGATACGCAGTATTTT

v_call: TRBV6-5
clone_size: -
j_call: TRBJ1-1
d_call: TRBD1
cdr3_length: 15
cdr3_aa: CASSYSAGGNTEAFF
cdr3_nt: TGTGCCAGCAGTTACTCGGCAGGGGGTAACACTGAAGCTTTCTTT

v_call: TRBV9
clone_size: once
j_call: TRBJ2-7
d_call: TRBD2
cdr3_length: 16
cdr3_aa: CASSVESAGGPYEQYF
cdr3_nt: TGTGCCAGCAGCGTAGAGTCAGCGGGGGGCCCCTACGAGCAGTACTTC

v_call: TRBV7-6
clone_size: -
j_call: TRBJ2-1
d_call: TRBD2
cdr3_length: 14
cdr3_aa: CASSLRAGAGEQFF
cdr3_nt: TGTGCCAGCAGCCTCCGAGCGGGAGCGGGGGAGCAGTTCTTC

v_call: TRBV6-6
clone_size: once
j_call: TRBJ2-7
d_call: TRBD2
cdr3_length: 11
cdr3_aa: CASEAGDEQYF
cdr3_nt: TGTGCCAGCGAGGCGGGAGACGAGCAGTACTTC

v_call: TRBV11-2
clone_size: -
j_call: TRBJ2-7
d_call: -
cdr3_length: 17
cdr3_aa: CASRKGVGRSDPYEQYF
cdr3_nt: TGTGCCAGCCGGAAGGGGGTCGGCAGGTCAGACCCCTACGAGCAGTACTTC

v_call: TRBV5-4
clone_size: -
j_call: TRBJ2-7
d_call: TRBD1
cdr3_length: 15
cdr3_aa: CASSPSRDRIYEQYF
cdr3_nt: TGTGCCAGCAGCCCGTCCCGGGACAGGATCTACGAGCAGTACTTC

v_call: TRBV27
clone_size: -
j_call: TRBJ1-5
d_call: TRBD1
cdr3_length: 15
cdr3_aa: CASSLMSGGRQPQHF
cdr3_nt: TGTGCCAGCAGTTTAATGTCAGGGGGCCGTCAGCCCCAGCATTTT

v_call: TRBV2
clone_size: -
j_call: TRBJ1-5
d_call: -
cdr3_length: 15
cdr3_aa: CASSEHWANSQPQHF
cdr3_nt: TGTGCCAGCAGTGAACACTGGGCCAACAGTCAGCCCCAGCATTTT

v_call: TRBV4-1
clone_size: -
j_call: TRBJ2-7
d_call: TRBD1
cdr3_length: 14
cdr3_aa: CASSQMVQGAEQYF
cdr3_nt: TGCGCCAGCAGCCAAATGGTACAGGGGGCAGAGCAGTACTTC